A single sample gave rise to the 28 T cell receptor beta chains below, sequenced in a study of T cells expressing NK-cell markers. TCRdb reprocessed the 5' RACE reads, keeping one entry per CDR3 protein, no DNA. This listing includes a few hundred thousand distinct CDR3 sequences. Sequencing used blood T cells: a sorted CD56 or NKG2C T cell subset, CD4+ or CD8+ T cells, or bulk PBMC T cells (not recorded which). These receptors were taken from a man between 18 and 69 years old in good health.

CDR3 sequence reads: CASSLSTRGGTDTQYF. V gene TRBV28 combines with J gene TRBJ2-3; lacking DNA, the TRBD2 call made by TCRdb goes unchecked. This CDR3 contains 16 residues. From germline, CDR1 is MDHEN and CDR2 SYDVKM.

This chain joins TRBV12-3 or TRBV12-4 and TRBJ1-2; as DNA is missing, the TRBD1 call by TCRdb cannot be tested. This CDR3 is built from 11 residues. CDR3 amino acids: CASSGGGGYTF.

The V and J genes are TRBV20-1 and TRBJ1-4; TCRdb's D call of TRBD1 is untestable without DNA. The germline V gene encodes CDR1 DFQATT and CDR2 SNEGSKA (reference sequence). CDR3 size: 11 residues. CDR3 sequence: CSAINRGELFF.

The chain has TRBV6-5 and TRBJ1-4. In germline, CDR1 is MNHEY, CDR2 SVGAGI. The CDR3 extends over 12 amino acids. This chain's CDR3 is CASRGVAEKLFF.

The chain recombines TRBV5-1 with TRBJ1-2; no DNA is available, so the TRBD1 call from TCRdb remains unchecked. Germline-derived CDR1 and CDR2 are SGHRS and YFSETQ. The CDR3 covers 14 residues. The chain's CDR3 is CASSPRQANYGYTF. The whole variable domain, remainder taken from reference TRBV5-1 and TRBJ1-2, is KAGVTQTPRYLIKTRGQQVTLSCSPISGHRSVSWYQQTPGQGLQFLFEYFSETQRNKGNFPGRFSGRQFSNSRSEMNVSTLELGDSALYLCASSPRQANYGYTFGSGTRLTVV.

This sequence joins TRBV27 and TRBJ1-1. This CDR3 has 12 residues. Germline CDR1 reads MNHEY; CDR2 reads SMNVEV (reference sequence). This CDR3 is CASPSGNTEAFF.

The J gene is TRBJ2-7, the V gene TRBV14. This CDR3 is built from 15 residues. Germline-derived CDR1 and CDR2 are SGHDN and FVKESK. The CDR3 protein is CASSSLKASSYEQYF.

CDR3 sequence: CASRRSGTGAYEQYF. The rearrangement joins TRBV2 to TRBJ2-7; TCRdb gives TRBD1 as the D gene, but with no DNA this cannot be confirmed. CDR3 length: 15 amino acids. From germline, CDR1 is SNHLY and CDR2 FYNNEI.

This rearrangement joins TRBV28 to TRBJ2-1; as DNA is missing, the TRBD1 call by TCRdb cannot be tested. This CDR3 spans 13 amino acids. CDR1 and CDR2 from the germline V gene are MDHEN and SYDVKM. CDR3 residues: CASSSFPGNEQFF.

The J gene is TRBJ2-5, the V gene TRBV7-2; TCRdb calls TRBD2, which cannot be checked without DNA. Germline CDR1 SGHTA, CDR2 FQGNSA. The CDR3 is 16 residues long. CDR3 region: CASSPEGLARYETQYF.

This CDR3 reads CASSLLGKGPQHF. The chain is built from TRBV12-3 or TRBV12-4 and TRBJ1-5; the D gene TCRdb calls, TRBD1, cannot be checked with no DNA. This CDR3 has 13 amino acids.

V is TRBV5-6 and J is TRBJ2-2. The CDR3 length is 13 residues. CDR1 is SGHDT and CDR2 is YYEEEE in the germline V gene. The CDR3 sequence: CASSLITPGELFF.

This sequence joins TRBV12-3 or TRBV12-4 and TRBJ1-2. The CDR3 consists of 12 residues. The CDR3 spells CASSFRLSDYTF.

V usage is TRBV20-1 and J usage is TRBJ1-6; TCRdb calls TRBD1, which cannot be checked without DNA. CDR1 and CDR2 (germline): DFQATT, SNEGSKA (reference sequence). The CDR3 extends over 13 amino acids. This CDR3 is CSATQGARSPLHF.

The gene calls are TRBV3-1 and TRBJ2-1; with no DNA, the TCRdb D assignment of TRBD2 cannot be verified. Germline CDR1 LGHDT, CDR2 YNNKEL (reference sequence). The CDR3 is made up of 17 amino acids. CDR3 region: CASSQERGASSYNEQFF.

The V gene is TRBV20-1, the J gene TRBJ1-6; absent DNA, TCRdb's TRBD1 call cannot be checked. The germline V gene encodes CDR1 DFQATT and CDR2 SNEGSKA (reference sequence). CDR3 length equals 17 residues. CDR3 region: CSARDKYRGTGNSPLHF.

This rearrangement joins TRBV20-1 to TRBJ1-4; TCRdb lists TRBD1, though no DNA is available to test this call. The CDR3 runs 15 residues. Germline values: CDR1 DFQATT, CDR2 SNEGSKA (reference sequence). Here the CDR3 reads CSAPGPGGDNEKLFF.

The V and J genes are TRBV5-1 and TRBJ2-1; TCRdb reports TRBD1, a call that lacks DNA to check it against. The germline V gene has CDR1 SGHRS and CDR2 YFSETQ. The CDR3 covers 15 residues. This CDR3 is CASRSGALLYNEQFF.

The chain uses TRBV18 and TRBJ1-5; TCRdb picks TRBD1, but there is no DNA to check that call. The CDR3 spans 15 residues. Germline V gives CDR1 KGHSH, CDR2 LQKENI. The CDR3 here is CASSETGVPNQPQHF.

The chain employs TRBV24-1 and TRBJ2-1; the TCRdb D gene call, TRBD1, has no DNA to confirm it. CDR3 length: 14 residues. Germline CDR1 KGHDR, CDR2 SFDVKD. CDR3 region: CATGTVSSYNEQFF.

The chain couples TRBV7-6 to TRBJ2-6. The germline gives CDR1 SGHVS, CDR2 FNYEAQ. CDR3 size: 16 residues. CDR3 residues: CASRDPSSSGANVLTF.

V and J are TRBV7-9 and TRBJ2-3; the TCRdb call, TRBD2, lacks DNA for checking. The CDR3 sequence is 16 residues long. Looked up from germline, CDR1 is SEHNR and CDR2 is FQNEAQ (reference sequence). CDR3 sequence: CASRRLAGGNTDTQYF.

The CDR3 is CASSHGTSYNEQFF. J is TRBJ2-1 and V is TRBV18; TCRdb selects TRBD1, and the lack of DNA leaves this call unchecked. This CDR3 contains 14 residues. Germline values: CDR1 KGHSH, CDR2 LQKENI.

The V and J genes are TRBV29-1 and TRBJ2-5; the D call of TRBD2 rests on TCRdb alone, since no DNA is present to check it. Per germline, CDR1 SQVTM and CDR2 ANQGSEA. CDR3 length: 13 amino acids. The CDR3: CSGAQSTQETQYF.

V gene TRBV5-1 combines with J gene TRBJ1-1; TCRdb indicates TRBD1, and absent DNA this call remains unverified. CDR3 length equals 14 residues. Germline V lookup: CDR1 SGHRS, CDR2 YFSETQ. The CDR3: CASSLEPGGTEAFF.

The rearrangement joins TRBV12-5 to TRBJ2-3; TCRdb lists TRBD1, though no DNA is available to test this call. Germline V CDR1 and CDR2: LGHNT, FRNRAP. This CDR3 spans 14 amino acids. The CDR3: CASGSRGRPDTQYF.

The gene calls are TRBV4-2 and TRBJ2-2. This CDR3 has 15 amino acids. The germline CDR1 and CDR2 sequences are LGHNA and YNFKEQ. The chain's CDR3 is CASSSIDWDTGELFF.

The chain is built from TRBV3-1 and TRBJ1-1; TCRdb's assignment of TRBD1 cannot be checked, as there is no DNA. The CDR3 spans 15 residues. Germline assignment: CDR1 LGHDT and CDR2 YNNKEL (reference sequence). The CDR3 spells CASSSWSRPISEAFF.